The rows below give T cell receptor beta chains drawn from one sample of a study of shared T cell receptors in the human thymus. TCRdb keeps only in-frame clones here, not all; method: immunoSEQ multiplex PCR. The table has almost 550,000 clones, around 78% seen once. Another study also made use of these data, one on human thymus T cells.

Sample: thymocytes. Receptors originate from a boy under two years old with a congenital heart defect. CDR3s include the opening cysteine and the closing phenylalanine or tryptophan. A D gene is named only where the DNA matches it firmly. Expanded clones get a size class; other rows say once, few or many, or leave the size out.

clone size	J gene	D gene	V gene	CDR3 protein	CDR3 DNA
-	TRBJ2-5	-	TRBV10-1	CASSVTGNPQETQYF	TGCGCCAGCAGCGTTACAGGGAACCCCCAAGAGACCCAGTACTTC
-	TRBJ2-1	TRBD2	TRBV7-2	CASSRSGAGDNEQFF	TGTGCCAGCAGCCGGAGCGGGGCCGGTGACAATGAGCAGTTCTTC
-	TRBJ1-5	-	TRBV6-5	CASSSEGRDNQPQHF	TGTGCCAGCAGTTCGGAGGGTAGGGACAATCAGCCCCAGCATTTT
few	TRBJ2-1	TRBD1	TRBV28	CASSPSPRDRGRGQSYNEQFF	TGTGCCAGCAGTCCCTCGCCCCGGGACAGGGGGCGAGGCCAATCCTACAATGAGCAGTTCTTC
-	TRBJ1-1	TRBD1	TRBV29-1	CSASFGQGAEAFF	TGCAGCGCTTCCTTCGGACAGGGGGCTGAAGCTTTCTTT
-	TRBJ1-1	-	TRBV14	CASSTRQVRAFF	TGTGCCAGCAGCACACGACAGGTCCGGGCTTTCTTT
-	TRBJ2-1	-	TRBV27	CASSSSGQRENEQFF	TGTGCCAGCAGCTCAAGCGGTCAGAGGGAGAATGAGCAGTTCTTC
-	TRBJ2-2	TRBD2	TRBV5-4	CASSHRGSGKNTGELFF	TGTGCCAGCAGTCATAGGGGTAGCGGGAAGAACACCGGGGAGCTGTTTTTT
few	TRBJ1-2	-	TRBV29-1	CSATDPYGYTF	TGCAGCGCGACAGATCCGTATGGCTACACCTTC
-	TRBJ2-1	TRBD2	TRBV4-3	CASSQGGLAGALGEQFF	TGCGCCAGCAGCCAAGGCGGACTAGCGGGAGCCTTAGGGGAGCAGTTCTTC
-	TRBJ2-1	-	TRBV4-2	CASSQVGAETGYNEQFF	TGTGCCAGCAGCCAAGTGGGAGCAGAAACGGGCTACAATGAGCAGTTCTTC
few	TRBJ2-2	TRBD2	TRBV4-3	CASSQEVAGAWGHTGELFF	TGCGCCAGCAGCCAAGAAGTAGCGGGAGCGTGGGGCCACACCGGGGAGCTGTTTTTT
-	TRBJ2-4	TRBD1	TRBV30	CAWGSRDRGPKNIQYF	TGTGCCTGGGGCTCCCGGGACAGGGGACCTAAAAACATTCAGTACTTC
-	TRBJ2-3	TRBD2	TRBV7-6	CASSLVPSGWGDTQYF	TGTGCCAGCAGCTTAGTCCCTAGCGGGTGGGGGGATACGCAGTATTTT
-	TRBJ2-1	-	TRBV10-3	CAIMMEGSYNEQFF	TGTGCCATCATGATGGAGGGCTCTTACAATGAGCAGTTCTTC
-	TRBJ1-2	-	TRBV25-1	CASSGGRGSYGYTF	TGTGCCAGCAGTGGCGGCAGGGGCTCCTATGGCTACACCTTC
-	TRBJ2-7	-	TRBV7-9	CASSFPRERYEQYF	TGTGCCAGCAGCTTCCCTAGGGAGCGCTACGAGCAGTACTTC
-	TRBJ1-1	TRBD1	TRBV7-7	CASSPLPDRGVPMNTEAFF	TGTGCTAGCAGCCCCCTCCCAGACAGGGGAGTGCCTATGAACACTGAAGCTTTCTTT
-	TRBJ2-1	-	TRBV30	CAWSTGKGPNEQFF	TGTGCCTGGAGTACGGGAAAGGGCCCCAATGAGCAGTTCTTC
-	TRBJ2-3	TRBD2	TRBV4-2	CASSQGSIAGPHTDTQYF	TGTGCCAGCAGCCAAGGCTCGATAGCGGGCCCCCACACAGATACGCAGTATTTT
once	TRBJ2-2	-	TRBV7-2	CASSQAPAGTGELFF	TGTGCCAGCAGCCAAGCCCCCGCGGGCACCGGGGAGCTGTTTTTT
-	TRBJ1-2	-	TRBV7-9	CASSLAVNYGYTF	TGTGCCAGCAGCTTAGCCGTTAACTATGGCTACACCTTC
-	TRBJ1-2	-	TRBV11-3	CASSLETETQLRPYGYTF	TGTGCCAGCAGCTTAGAAACAGAAACCCAACTCCGTCCCTATGGCTACACCTTC
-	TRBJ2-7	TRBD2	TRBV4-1	CASRGLAGGPESPSYEQYF	TGCGCCAGCCGGGGACTAGCGGGAGGGCCCGAATCCCCATCCTACGAGCAGTACTTC
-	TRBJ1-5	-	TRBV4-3	CASSQDPGKNQPQHF	TGCGCCAGCAGCCAAGATCCGGGAAAAAACCAGCCCCAGCATTTT
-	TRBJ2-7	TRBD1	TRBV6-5	CASRLDRGAYEQYF	TGTGCCAGCAGACTGGACAGGGGTGCCTACGAGCAGTACTTC
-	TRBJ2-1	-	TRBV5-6	CASSLRGHSYNEQFF	TGTGCCAGCAGCTTGCGTGGGCACTCCTACAATGAGCAGTTCTTC
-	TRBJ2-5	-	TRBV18	CASSRSGPQETQYF	TGTGCCAGCTCAAGGAGCGGGCCCCAAGAGACCCAGTACTTC
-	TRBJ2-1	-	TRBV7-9	CASSFRAKAVPGNEQFF	TGTGCCAGCAGCTTTAGAGCTAAGGCGGTCCCCGGGAATGAGCAGTTCTTC